This entry lists 30 T cell receptor beta chains sequenced from one sample in a study of blood T cell repertoires in COVID-19 (dated by TCRdb to the early 2020s). The library was generated by the immunoSEQ multiplex PCR assay. In its TCRdb copy, this immuneACCESS table keeps in-frame sequences only and misses some clones. Where compared with another copy, unresolved V genes explain less than half of these, and the others have no known cause. The sample includes under 150,000 clones, with around 84% observed a single time. Of the sample, under 4% is held by the ten largest clones. Sequencing input: peripheral blood. The receptors stem from a middle-aged man with acute or convalescent COVID-19.

This chain uses TRBV5-6 with TRBJ2-2; D may be TRBD2 (5 bases). Between the trimmed V and J ends, which lost 7 bases and 5 bases, there was a span of 12 bases. The CDR3 is 13 amino acids. Germline CDR1 and CDR2: SGHDT and YYEEEE. CDR3 region: CASQDSRTGELFF. The DNA of the CDR3 is TGTGCCAGCCAGGACTCGAGGACCGGGGAGCTGTTTTTT. Filled out from reference TRBV5-6 and TRBJ2-2, the complete variable domain reads DAGVTQSPTHLIKTRGQQVTLRCSPKSGHDTVSWYQQALGQGPQFIFQYYEEEERQRGNFPDRFSGHQFPNYSSELNVNALLLGDSALYLCASQDSRTGELFFGEGSRLTVL.

This clone was observed a handful of times. The sample carries other DNA sequences with the same CDR3. The chain uses TRBV18 and TRBJ1-6, with D tentatively TRBD1 (5 bases). The CDR3 is made up of 13 amino acids. In germline, CDR1 is KGHSH, CDR2 LQKENI. V lost 2 bases and J 6 bases, leaving 5 bases between the germline ends. The CDR3 here is CASSPGANSPLHF. The CDR3 DNA follows: TGTGCCAGCTCACCAGGGGCTAATTCACCCCTCCACTTT. Drawing the rest from reference TRBV18 and TRBJ1-6, the complete variable domain is NAGVMQNPRHLVRRRGQEARLRCSPMKGHSHVYWYRQLPEEGLKFMVYLQKENIIDESGMPKERFSAEFPKEGPSILRIQQVVRGDSAAYFCASSPGANSPLHFGNGTRLTVT.

This clone was seen once. V is TRBV18 and J is TRBJ2-2, with D possibly matching TRBD1 (6 bases). CDR1 and CDR2 from the germline V gene are KGHSH and LQKENI. V shed 2 bases and J shed 0 bases, with 7 bases lying between them. The CDR3 runs 15 residues. This CDR3 reads CASSPAGANTGELFF. Written as DNA, the CDR3 is TGTGCCAGCTCACCAGCAGGGGCGAACACCGGGGAGCTGTTTTTT.

The chain employs TRBV11-2 and TRBJ2-3; a weak D match, TRBD2 (6 bases). Germline CDR1 is SGHAT and CDR2 is FQNNGV. The CDR3 spans 15 residues. V was cut by 5 bases and J by 6 bases, with 18 bases left in between. The CDR3 DNA is TGTGCCAGCAGCCTTAGCGGAGGCCCTGTGGATACGCAGTATTTT. Protein product: CASSLSGGPVDTQYF. Filled out from reference TRBV11-2 and TRBJ2-3, the complete variable domain reads EAGVAQSPRYKIIEKRQSVAFWCNPISGHATLYWYQQILGQGPKLLIQFQNNGVVDDSQLPKDRFSAERLKGVDSTLKIQPAKLEDSAVYLCASSLSGGPVDTQYFGPGTRLTVL.

V gene TRBV30 combines with J gene TRBJ2-3, with 9 bases fitting TRBD1. The V segment lost 1 base and the J segment 5 bases; nucleotides outside the gene matches: 7. CDR3 length: 15 residues. CDR1 and CDR2 from the germline V gene are GTSNPN and SVGIG (reference sequence). The CDR3 DNA reads TGTGCCTGGAGTGCACAGGGGGCGCGGGTAGATACGCAGTATTTT. It specifies CAWSAQGARVDTQYF. The variable domain in full, with the rest retrieved from reference TRBV30 and TRBJ2-3, is SQTIHQWPATLVQPVGSPLSLECTVEGTSNPNLYWYRQAAGRGLQLLFYSVGIGQISSEVPQNLSASRPQDRQFILSSKKLLLSDSGFYLCAWSAQGARVDTQYFGPGTRLTVL.

This clone showed up just once. The chain combines TRBV4-1 with TRBJ1-2; D is possibly TRBD1 (5 bases). Germline assignment: CDR1 MGHRA and CDR2 YSYEKL. The CDR3 runs to 14 residues. V was shortened by 6 bases and J by 8 bases, with 19 bases between the two germline ends. CDR3 DNA: TGCGCCAGCAGTTACCCCGGGACTCCAAGGGGCTACACCTTC. Its protein is CASSYPGTPRGYTF.

As DNA, the CDR3 is TGTGCCACCAGTGACGGCGAGGGTTTAGGGCGGAGAGGTGGCTACACCTTC. Amino acids: CATSDGEGLGRRGGYTF. The chain is built from TRBV24-1 and TRBJ1-2; D remains unclear. Germline V gene data show CDR1 as KGHDR and CDR2 as SFDVKD. The CDR3 is 17 amino acids. V dropped 4 bases and J dropped 7 bases, with 24 bases sitting between them.

The V call is TRBV4-3, the J call TRBJ1-5; tentatively, D is TRBD1 (5 bases). CDR3 length: 15 amino acids. V was clipped by 0 bases and J by 7 bases, with 13 bases between them. The germline CDR1 and CDR2 sequences are LGHNA and YSLEER. The CDR3 coding sequence is TGCGCCAGCAGCCAAGAGGTGCAGGGTTTCCAGCCCCAGCATTTT. It codes for CASSQEVQGFQPQHF.

V is TRBV10-3 and J is TRBJ2-3; TRBD2 matches at 7 bases. V was clipped by 3 bases and J by 1 base; unmatched bases: 10. Germline lookup yields CDR1 ENHRY and CDR2 SYGVKD. The CDR3 is 17 residues long. The CDR3 sequence is CAISEKQTGLRTDTQYF. In DNA form, the CDR3 reads TGTGCCATCAGTGAAAAACAAACGGGACTACGCACAGATACGCAGTATTTT.

This clone appeared a single time. The rearrangement uses TRBV30 and TRBJ2-2, with 7 bases matching TRBD2. From germline, CDR1 is GTSNPN and CDR2 SVGIG (reference sequence). The CDR3 extends over 15 amino acids. After removal of 2 bases from V and 5 bases from J, the junction contained 8 bases not matched to a gene. CDR3 coding DNA: TGTGCCTGGAGTATCGGCGGGGGTGGAACCGGGGAGCTGTTTTTT. Residues: CAWSIGGGGTGELFF. Using reference TRBV30 and TRBJ2-2 for the parts outside the CDR3, the full variable domain is SQTIHQWPATLVQPVGSPLSLECTVEGTSNPNLYWYRQAAGRGLQLLFYSVGIGQISSEVPQNLSASRPQDRQFILSSKKLLLSDSGFYLCAWSIGGGGTGELFFGEGSRLTVL.

V and J are TRBV5-5 and TRBJ1-5; a possible D gene is TRBD1 (5 bases). The CDR3 is made up of 15 amino acids. Germline V CDR1 and CDR2: SGHKS, YYEKEE (reference sequence). Between the trimmed V and J ends, which lost 5 bases and 2 bases, there was a span of 14 bases. CDR3: CASRAGHWGNQPQHF. DNA of the CDR3: TGTGCCAGCAGAGCTGGACACTGGGGCAATCAGCCCCAGCATTTT.

The count of this clone is one. This chain links TRBV19 with TRBJ2-3; 9 nucleotides line up with TRBD1. This CDR3 is 18 amino acids long. Germline assignment: CDR1 LNHDA and CDR2 SQIVND (reference sequence). V lost 5 bases and J lost 3; bases outside the gene matches: 15. CDR3 residues: CASSSTPNRGRVTDTQYF. The CDR3 DNA reads TGTGCCAGTAGTTCGACCCCCAACAGGGGGCGCGTGACAGATACGCAGTATTTT.

The chain has TRBV29-1 and TRBJ1-2; D ambiguous. Looked up from germline, CDR1 is SQVTM and CDR2 is ANQGSEA. V was pared by 7 bases and J by 6 bases, with 24 bases between. The CDR3 runs 15 residues. The CDR3 protein is CSARFLGRRSNGYTF. DNA of the CDR3: TGCAGCGCCAGATTCTTGGGTCGGCGGAGTAATGGCTACACCTTC.

The chain links TRBV6-6 to TRBJ1-2; D gene ambiguous. The CDR3 is made up of 11 amino acids. Trimming took off 7 bases at V and 7 bases at J, with 10 bases between the two ends. Germline-derived CDR1 and CDR2 are MNHNY and SVGAGI (reference sequence). DNA for the CDR3: TGTGCCAGCACCTCCTCCTCTGGCTACACCTTC. Residues: CASTSSSGYTF.

The CDR3 is CASRNSDRGGEAFF. CDR3 DNA sequence: TGTGCCAGCAGGAATTCGGACAGGGGAGGTGAAGCTTTCTTT. The chain recombines TRBV6-4 with TRBJ1-1, with 9 nucleotides matching TRBD1. Germline-derived CDR1 and CDR2 are MRHNA and SNTAGT. Losses at the gene ends were 6 bases for V and 7 bases for J; bases not matched to a gene: 9. The CDR3 sequence is 14 residues long.

This clone was seen only once. The gene calls are TRBV24-1 and TRBJ1-1; weak D call: TRBD1 (6 bases). The V end was cut by 5 bases, the J end by 4 bases, with 7 bases between. The CDR3 covers 12 residues. The germline V gene has CDR1 KGHDR and CDR2 SFDVKD. CDR3 in amino acids: CATSGGGTEAFF. CDR3 DNA sequence: TGTGCCACCAGTGGAGGGGGCACTGAAGCTTTCTTT.

The rearrangement links TRBV28 to TRBJ2-7; TRBD2 matches 7 bases. Germline V gene lookup returns CDR1 MDHEN and CDR2 SYDVKM. V shed 3 bases and J 2 bases; nucleotides not matched to a gene: 4. The CDR3 is made up of 14 amino acids. The CDR3: CASSFGGFAYEQYF. The CDR3 DNA is TGTGCCAGCAGTTTCGGGGGGTTCGCCTACGAGCAGTACTTC.

This chain links TRBV7-8 with TRBJ2-3, with 8 bases fitting TRBD2. The CDR3 consists of 16 residues. Germline lookup yields CDR1 SGHVS and CDR2 FQNEAQ. Trimming took 2 bases from V and 4 from J; bases not matched to a gene: 8. The CDR3 DNA reads as TGTGCCAGCAGCTTATATCCGAGCGGGGGTGCAGATACGCAGTATTTT. This gives the protein CASSLYPSGGADTQYF.

The gene calls are TRBV24-1 and TRBJ1-5; tentative D call: TRBD1 (6 bases). CDR1 KGHDR and CDR2 SFDVKD come from the germline V gene. The V gene lost 5 bases and the J gene lost 11 bases, with 9 bases spanning the gap. This CDR3 contains 11 residues. This chain's CDR3 is CATSGGRTQHF. CDR3 coding DNA: TGTGCCACCAGTGGGGGGCGGACCCAGCATTTT.

The chain links TRBV19 to TRBJ2-7, with 7 positions matching TRBD1. The CDR3 has 14 amino acids. The V gene's germline CDR1 is LNHDA and CDR2 SQIVND (reference sequence). The J segment lost 5 bases and the V segment lost 2 bases, leaving 6 bases of the junction unmatched. DNA of the CDR3: TGTGCCAGTAGTATAAATTACAGGGGAGACGAGCAGTACTTC. It codes for CASSINYRGDEQYF. The entire variable domain, with the rest obtained from reference TRBV19 and TRBJ2-7, is as follows: DGGITQSPKYLFRKEGQNVTLSCEQNLNHDAMYWYRQDPGQGLRLIYYSQIVNDFQKGDIAEGYSVSREKKESFPLTVTSAQKNPTAFYLCASSINYRGDEQYFGPGTRLTVT.

The V gene is TRBV29-1, the J gene TRBJ2-7; the D gene is possibly TRBD1 (6 bases). Germline-derived CDR1 and CDR2 are SQVTM and ANQGSEA. The CDR3 runs 11 residues. Trimming left V 6 bases short and J 3 bases short, with 9 bases between. The CDR3 sequence: CSVIQGYEQYF. The CDR3 coding sequence is TGCAGCGTCATACAGGGCTACGAGCAGTACTTC.

V usage is TRBV9 and J usage is TRBJ1-6; D perhaps matches TRBD1 (5 bases). The V gene's germline CDR1 is SGDLS and CDR2 YYNGEE. Trimming pared 0 bases from V and 10 bases from J, leaving 11 bases between. The CDR3 has 14 amino acids. For the CDR3, the DNA is TGTGCCAGCAGCGTAGCTGGGGACTGGTCACCCCTCCACTTT. Amino acids: CASSVAGDWSPLHF.

The chain employs TRBV15 and TRBJ2-5; 10 bases fit TRBD1. The CDR3 covers 15 residues. V lost 3 bases, J lost 3 bases, and 4 bases stayed unmatched. Germline V gene lookup returns CDR1 LNHNV and CDR2 YYDKDF (reference sequence). This CDR3 is CATSRTGGGEETQYF. For the CDR3, the DNA is TGTGCCACCAGCAGGACAGGGGGCGGGGAAGAGACCCAGTACTTC.

V and J are TRBV24-1 and TRBJ2-5; D is unclear. The germline gives CDR1 KGHDR, CDR2 SFDVKD. V lost 0 bases and J lost 5, with 6 bases in between. There are 13 residues in the CDR3. CDR3 sequence: CATSDLPGETQYF. The CDR3 DNA sequence: TGTGCCACCAGTGATTTGCCCGGGGAGACCCAGTACTTC.

This clone occurred a few times. The chain joins TRBV7-2 to TRBJ1-6, with D perhaps matching TRBD1 (5 bases). V was trimmed by 3 bases and J by 0 bases, leaving 9 bases between them. Germline loops: CDR1 SGHTA, CDR2 FQGNSA. The CDR3 is 16 amino acids. The CDR3 sequence is CASSLAGISYNSPLHF. In DNA form, the CDR3 reads TGTGCCAGCAGCTTGGCAGGGATCTCCTATAATTCACCCCTCCACTTT.

V usage is TRBV5-6 and J usage is TRBJ2-7; D might be TRBD1 (5 bases). Trimming pared 2 bases from V and 1 base from J, leaving 13 bases between. Looked up from germline, CDR1 is SGHDT and CDR2 is YYEEEE. CDR3 length: 15 residues. This chain's CDR3 is CASSFSPGMSYEQYF. The CDR3 nucleotides read TGTGCCAGCAGCTTCTCTCCAGGGATGTCCTACGAGCAGTACTTC.

V is TRBV19 and J is TRBJ1-4; 7 bases are a match to TRBD1. Germline V gene sequence: CDR1 LNHDA, CDR2 SQIVND (reference sequence). Losses at the gene ends were 3 bases for V and 8 bases for J; bases not matched to a gene: 3. The CDR3 extends over 13 amino acids. The CDR3 reads CASSMDRLEKLFF. CDR3 bases: TGTGCCAGTAGTATGGACAGGCTCGAAAAACTGTTTTTT.

The V call is TRBV5-5, the J call TRBJ1-6, with 7 bases aligning to TRBD1. There are 16 residues in the CDR3. The ends lost 0 bases at V and 5 bases at J; junction bases unmatched: 5. Germline V gene data show CDR1 as SGHKS and CDR2 as YYEKEE (reference sequence). CDR3 in DNA: TGTGCCAGCAGCTTGGACAGGGGAGGTGATAATTCACCCCTCCACTTT. Protein sequence: CASSLDRGGDNSPLHF.

V and J are TRBV6-5 and TRBJ2-7, with D tentatively TRBD1 (5 bases). Germline lookup yields CDR1 MNHEY and CDR2 SVGAGI. V gave up 3 bases and J gave up 5 bases, with 20 bases separating them. The CDR3 consists of 16 residues. CDR3 in DNA: TGTGCCAGCAGTTATAAGTTTGGTAGGGGAATCGACGAGCAGTACTTC. It is translated as CASSYKFGRGIDEQYF.

The chain recombines TRBV2 with TRBJ2-7; tentatively, D is TRBD2 (7 bases). Looked up from germline, CDR1 is SNHLY and CDR2 is FYNNEI. V lost 4 bases and J 3 bases, leaving 25 bases between the germline ends. This CDR3 is 18 amino acids long. The CDR3, as DNA: TGTGCCAGCAGTGGGGGGGCGGGGGCCCATTCAAGCCGCTACGAGCAGTACTTC. Its protein product is CASSGGAGAHSSRYEQYF.